These 11 T cell receptor beta chains were sequenced from one sample in a study of cytotoxic CD8 clonotypes in ibrutinib-treated CLL. Assay used: immunoSEQ multiplex PCR; TCRdb lists only in-frame clones, some missing. The table lists around 310,000 clones, almost 80% of them singletons. The sequenced sample was PBMCs, obtained before ibrutinib treatment. The receptors come from a human donor with chronic lymphocytic leukemia.

J is TRBJ2-7 and V is TRBV25-1, with D possibly TRBD2 on 5 matching bases. CDR3 length equals 13 residues. The germline V and J ends were trimmed by 5 bases and 12 bases, with 20 bases remaining between them. Germline CDR1 and CDR2: MGHDK and SYGVNS. CDR3 sequence (DNA): TGTGCCAGCAGTAGCCTCCCGACTACGCTAAGGTACTTC. It yields the protein CASSSLPTTLRYF.

V usage is TRBV4-2 and J usage is TRBJ2-7; D remains ambiguous. Germline CDR1 reads LGHNA; CDR2 reads YNFKEQ. This CDR3 has 13 residues. The V and J ends lost 1 base and 7 bases respectively, with 11 bases between them. CDR3 in amino acids: CASSQVPRMEQYF. DNA for the CDR3: TGTGCCAGCAGCCAAGTGCCGCGGATGGAGCAGTACTTC.

J is TRBJ1-2 and V is TRBV7-2; no definite D call. V shed 1 base and J shed 1 base, with 16 bases lying between them. CDR1 is SGHTA and CDR2 is FQGNSA in the germline V gene. The CDR3 is 17 amino acids. The CDR3 bases are TGTGCCAGCAGCTTAGTAAGTACGGCGGAAAATAACTATGGCTACACCTTC. Amino acid sequence: CASSLVSTAENNYGYTF.

Only a few counts were recorded for this clone. The chain uses TRBV27 and TRBJ1-2; maybe TRBD1 (6 bases). The V gene lost 6 bases and the J gene lost 5 bases, with 13 bases spanning the gap. The V gene's germline CDR1 is MNHEY and CDR2 SMNVEV (reference sequence). The CDR3 is made up of 13 amino acids. CDR3 in amino acids: CASSDRTRYGYTF. CDR3 bases: TGTGCCAGCAGCGACAGGACTCGGTATGGCTACACCTTC.

This clone was observed a handful of times. In nucleotides, the CDR3 is TGTGCCAGCAGCGAAACCGCCGGGGAGGGGCCGTTCCACGAGCAGTACTTC. Amino acids: CASSETAGEGPFHEQYF. The chain joins TRBV4-2 to TRBJ2-7; 7 bases map to TRBD2. J was trimmed by 5 bases and V by 5 bases; bases with no gene match: 18. There are 17 residues in the CDR3. In germline, CDR1 is LGHNA, CDR2 YNFKEQ.

The table lists this clone with a count of one. The gene calls are TRBV5-1 and TRBJ2-2; 10 bases are a match to TRBD2. Germline V gives CDR1 SGHRS, CDR2 YFSETQ. The CDR3 totals 14 residues. V trimming: 5 bases; J trimming: 6 bases; junction bases outside the gene matches: 4. The CDR3 loop reads CASSTSGVPGELFF. The CDR3 DNA reads TGCGCCAGCAGTACTAGCGGGGTCCCCGGGGAGCTGTTTTTT.

This chain joins TRBV5-1 and TRBJ1-1; the match to TRBD1 covers 7 bases. The CDR3 has 14 residues. V gave up 4 bases and J gave up 0 bases; unmatched junction bases: 3. CDR1 and CDR2 (germline): SGHRS, YFSETQ. The CDR3: CASSGGTVNTEAFF. The DNA of the CDR3 is TGCGCCAGCAGCGGGGGGACAGTGAACACTGAAGCTTTCTTT.

CDR3 bases: TGTGCCAGCAGCTTGGCAGGCGGAACTAATGAAAAACTGTTTTTT. Protein product: CASSLAGGTNEKLFF. V is TRBV5-6 and J is TRBJ1-4, with no clear D. CDR1 SGHDT and CDR2 YYEEEE come from the germline V gene. V dropped 0 bases and J dropped 1 base, with 7 bases sitting between them. The CDR3 is 15 residues long.

The table lists this clone with a count of one. This rearrangement joins TRBV19 to TRBJ1-1; D may be TRBD1 (6 bases). V was pared by 4 bases and J by 7 bases, with 13 bases between. Germline V gives CDR1 LNHDA, CDR2 SQIVND (reference sequence). The CDR3 runs 13 residues. CDR3 protein: CASSNYREGEAFF. CDR3 DNA: TGTGCCAGTAGTAATTACAGGGAAGGTGAAGCTTTCTTT.

The chain is built from TRBV6-9 and TRBJ1-3, with 8 bases identical to TRBD1. Germline V CDR1 and CDR2: MNHGY, SVAAGI. Trimming took 3 bases from V and 3 from J; bases not matched to a gene: 4. CDR3 length: 15 amino acids. CDR3 DNA sequence: TGTGCCAGCAGTTACAGGGGGCGTTTTGGAAACACCATATATTTT. Amino acid sequence: CASSYRGRFGNTIYF.

The chain joins TRBV5-1 to TRBJ2-7, with 7 bases fitting TRBD1. V trimming: 0 bases; J trimming: 5 bases; junction bases outside the gene matches: 5. Germline V gene data show CDR1 as SGHRS and CDR2 as YFSETQ. CDR3 length equals 14 residues. The DNA of the CDR3 is TGCGCCAGCAGCTTGGTTGTAGGGGGCCACGAGCAGTACTTC. This encodes CASSLVVGGHEQYF.